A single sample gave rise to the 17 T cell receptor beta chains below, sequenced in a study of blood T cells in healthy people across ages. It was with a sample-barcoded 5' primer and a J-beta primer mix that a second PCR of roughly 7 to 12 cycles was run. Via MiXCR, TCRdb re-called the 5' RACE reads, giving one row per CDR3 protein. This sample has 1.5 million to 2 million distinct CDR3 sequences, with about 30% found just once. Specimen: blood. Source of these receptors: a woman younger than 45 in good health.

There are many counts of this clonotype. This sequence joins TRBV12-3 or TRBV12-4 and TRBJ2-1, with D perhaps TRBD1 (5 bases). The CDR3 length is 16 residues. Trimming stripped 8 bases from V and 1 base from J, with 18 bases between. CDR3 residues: CASHTLQGESYNEQFF. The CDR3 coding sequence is TGTGCCAGCCACACTCTCCAGGGCGAATCCTACAATGAGCAGTTCTTC.

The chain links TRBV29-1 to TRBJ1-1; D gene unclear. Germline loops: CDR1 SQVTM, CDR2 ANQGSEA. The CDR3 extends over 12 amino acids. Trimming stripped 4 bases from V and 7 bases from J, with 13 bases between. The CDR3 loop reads CSVVGPVGEAFF. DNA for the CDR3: TGCAGCGTTGTAGGGCCGGTTGGTGAAGCTTTCTTT.

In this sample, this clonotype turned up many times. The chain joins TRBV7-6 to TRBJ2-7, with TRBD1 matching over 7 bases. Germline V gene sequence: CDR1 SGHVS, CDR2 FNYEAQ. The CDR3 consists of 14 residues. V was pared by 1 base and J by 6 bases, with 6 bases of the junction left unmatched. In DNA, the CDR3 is TGTGCCAGCAGCTTAGGACAGGGTCTCCGCGAGCAGTACTTC. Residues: CASSLGQGLREQYF.

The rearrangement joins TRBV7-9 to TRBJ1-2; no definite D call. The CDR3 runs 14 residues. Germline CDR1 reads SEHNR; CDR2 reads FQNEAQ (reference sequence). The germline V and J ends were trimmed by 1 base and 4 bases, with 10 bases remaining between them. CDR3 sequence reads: CASSLGGPSYGYTF. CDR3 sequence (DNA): TGTGCCAGCAGCTTAGGAGGTCCTTCCTATGGCTACACCTTC.

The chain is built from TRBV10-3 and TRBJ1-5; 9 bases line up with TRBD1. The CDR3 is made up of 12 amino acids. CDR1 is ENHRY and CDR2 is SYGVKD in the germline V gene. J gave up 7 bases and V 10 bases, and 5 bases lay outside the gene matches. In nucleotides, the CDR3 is TGTGCCACCCAGGGGACAGGGCAGCCCCAGCATTTT. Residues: CATQGTGQPQHF.

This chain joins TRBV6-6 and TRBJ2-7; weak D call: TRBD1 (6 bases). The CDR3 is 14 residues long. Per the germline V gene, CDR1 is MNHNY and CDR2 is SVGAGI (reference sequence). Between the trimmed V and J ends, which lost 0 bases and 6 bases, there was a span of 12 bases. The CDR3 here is CASSYSQTGSEQYF. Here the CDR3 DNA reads TGTGCCAGCAGTTACTCCCAGACAGGATCCGAGCAGTACTTC.

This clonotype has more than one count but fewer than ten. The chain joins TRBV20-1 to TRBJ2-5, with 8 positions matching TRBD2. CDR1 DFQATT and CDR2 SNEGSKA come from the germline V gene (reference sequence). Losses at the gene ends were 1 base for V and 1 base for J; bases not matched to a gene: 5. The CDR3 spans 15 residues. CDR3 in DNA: TGCAGTGCTAGAGGTAGCGGGGATCTCCAAGAGACCCAGTACTTC. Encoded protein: CSARGSGDLQETQYF.

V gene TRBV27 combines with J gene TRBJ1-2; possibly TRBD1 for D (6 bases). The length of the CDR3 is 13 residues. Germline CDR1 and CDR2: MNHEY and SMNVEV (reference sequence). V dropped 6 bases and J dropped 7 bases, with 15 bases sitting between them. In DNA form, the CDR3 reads TGTGCCAGCAGGTCAACAGGGTTGGGTGGCTACACCTTC. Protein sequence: CASRSTGLGGYTF.

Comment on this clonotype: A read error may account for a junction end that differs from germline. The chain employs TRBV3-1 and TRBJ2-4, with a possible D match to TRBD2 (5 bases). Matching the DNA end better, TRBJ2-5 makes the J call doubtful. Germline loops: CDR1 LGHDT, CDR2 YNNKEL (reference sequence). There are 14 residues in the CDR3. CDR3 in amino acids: CAGSQRDHQETQYF. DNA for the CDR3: TGTGCCGGCAGCCAACGGGATCACCAAGAGACCCAGTACTTC.

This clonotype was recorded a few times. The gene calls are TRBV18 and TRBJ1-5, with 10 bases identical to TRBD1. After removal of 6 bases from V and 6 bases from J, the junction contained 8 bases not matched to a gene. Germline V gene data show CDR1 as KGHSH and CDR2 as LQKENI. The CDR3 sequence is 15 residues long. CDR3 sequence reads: CASSNGTGESQPQHF. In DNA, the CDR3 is TGTGCCAGCTCGAACGGGACAGGGGAAAGTCAGCCCCAGCATTTT.

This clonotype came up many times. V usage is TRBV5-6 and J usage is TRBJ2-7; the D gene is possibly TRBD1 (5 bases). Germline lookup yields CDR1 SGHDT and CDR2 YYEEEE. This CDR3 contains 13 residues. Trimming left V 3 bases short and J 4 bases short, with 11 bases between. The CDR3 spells CASSSLGEYEQYF. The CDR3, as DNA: TGTGCCAGCAGCTCGCTAGGGGAATACGAGCAGTACTTC.

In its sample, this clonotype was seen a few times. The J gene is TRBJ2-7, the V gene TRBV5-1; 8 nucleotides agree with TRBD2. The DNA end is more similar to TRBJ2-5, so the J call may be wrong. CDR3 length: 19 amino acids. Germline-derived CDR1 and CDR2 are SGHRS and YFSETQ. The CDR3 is CASSYLRASGLRPGETQYF. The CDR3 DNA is TGCGCCAGCAGCTACCTTCGCGCTAGCGGGCTCCGCCCGGGGGAGACCCAGTACTTC.

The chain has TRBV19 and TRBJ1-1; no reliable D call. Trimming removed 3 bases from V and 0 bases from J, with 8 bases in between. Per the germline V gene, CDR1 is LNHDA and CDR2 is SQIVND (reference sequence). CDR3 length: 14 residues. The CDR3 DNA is TGTGCCAGTAGTATCGAGGCCCTGAACACTGAAGCTTTCTTT. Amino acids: CASSIEALNTEAFF.

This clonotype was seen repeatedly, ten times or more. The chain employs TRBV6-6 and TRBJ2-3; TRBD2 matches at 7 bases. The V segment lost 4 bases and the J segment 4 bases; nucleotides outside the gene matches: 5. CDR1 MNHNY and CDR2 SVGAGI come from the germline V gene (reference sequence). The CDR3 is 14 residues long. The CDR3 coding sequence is TGTGCCAGCAGTTCTGGGGGGGAGTCAGATACGCAGTATTTT. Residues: CASSSGGESDTQYF.

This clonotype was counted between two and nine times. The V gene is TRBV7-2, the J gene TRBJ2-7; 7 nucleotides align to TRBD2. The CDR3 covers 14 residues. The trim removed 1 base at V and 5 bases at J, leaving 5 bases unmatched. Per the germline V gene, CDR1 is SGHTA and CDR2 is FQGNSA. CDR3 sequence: CASSLGASGDEQYF. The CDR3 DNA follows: TGTGCCAGCAGCTTAGGTGCTAGCGGCGACGAGCAGTACTTC.

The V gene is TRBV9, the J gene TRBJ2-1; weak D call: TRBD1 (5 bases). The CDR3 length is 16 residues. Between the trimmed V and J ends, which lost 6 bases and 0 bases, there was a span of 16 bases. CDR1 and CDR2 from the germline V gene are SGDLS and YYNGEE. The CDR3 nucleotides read TGTGCCAGCAACCGATACAGGACGAGCTCCTACAATGAGCAGTTCTTC. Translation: CASNRYRTSSYNEQFF.

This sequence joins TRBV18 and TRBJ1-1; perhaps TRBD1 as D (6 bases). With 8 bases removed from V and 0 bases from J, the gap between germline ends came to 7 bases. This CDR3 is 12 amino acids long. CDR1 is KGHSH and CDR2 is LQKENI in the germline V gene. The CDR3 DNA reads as TGTGCCAGCCAGGGGTTGAACACTGAAGCTTTCTTT. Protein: CASQGLNTEAFF.